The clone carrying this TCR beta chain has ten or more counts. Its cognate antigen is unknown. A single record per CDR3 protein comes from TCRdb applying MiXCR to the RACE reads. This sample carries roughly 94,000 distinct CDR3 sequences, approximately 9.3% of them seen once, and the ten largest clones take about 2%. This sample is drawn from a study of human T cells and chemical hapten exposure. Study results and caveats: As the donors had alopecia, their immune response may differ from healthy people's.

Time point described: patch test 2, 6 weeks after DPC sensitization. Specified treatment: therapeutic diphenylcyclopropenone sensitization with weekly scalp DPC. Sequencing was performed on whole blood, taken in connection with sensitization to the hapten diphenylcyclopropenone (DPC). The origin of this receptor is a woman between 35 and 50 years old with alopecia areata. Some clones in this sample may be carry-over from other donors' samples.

CDR3 sequence (DNA): TGTGCCAGCAGCTTTCAAGCGGGAGTCTACAATGAGCAGTTCTTC. Encoded protein: CASSFQAGVYNEQFF. V gene TRBV5-4 combines with J gene TRBJ2-1, with TRBD2 identical over 8 bases. Germline lookup yields CDR1 SGHNT and CDR2 YYREEE (reference sequence). This CDR3 has 15 residues. Trimming cost V 2 bases and J 3 bases; bases outside gene matches: 4.